Presented here are 21 T cell receptor beta chains from one specimen sequenced in a study of cytomegalovirus exposure and HLA in healthy donors. Sequenced by immunoSEQ multiplex PCR; TCRdb stores in-frame clones only, minus some. The table includes 130,000 to 150,000 clones, approximately 90% detected once. Source material: PBMCs. These receptors were taken from a woman aged 30 to 39 in good health and CMV-seropositive.

This sequence joins TRBV10-2 and TRBJ1-4, with 9 nucleotides matching TRBD1. Germline V lookup: CDR1 WSHSY, CDR2 SAAADI. The CDR3 extends over 14 amino acids. Trimming at V came to 7 bases and at J to 8 bases, leaving 8 bases not matched to a gene. The CDR3 region has the DNA TGCGCCAGCACGCACCGGGACAGGGACGAAAAACTGTTTTTT. It translates to CASTHRDRDEKLFF.

This clone was detected only once. The CDR3 reads CASSPVGQGAVEQYF. CDR3 coding DNA: TGTGCCAGCTCACCAGTGGGGCAGGGGGCCGTCGAGCAGTACTTC. The chain recombines TRBV18 with TRBJ2-7; 8 nucleotides match TRBD1. The germline CDR1 and CDR2 sequences are KGHSH and LQKENI. The V and J ends lost 2 bases and 6 bases, in that order; junction bases with no gene match: 9. The CDR3 is 15 amino acids. Full variable domain (missing parts from reference TRBV18 and TRBJ2-7): NAGVMQNPRHLVRRRGQEARLRCSPMKGHSHVYWYRQLPEEGLKFMVYLQKENIIDESGMPKERFSAEFPKEGPSILRIQQVVRGDSAAYFCASSPVGQGAVEQYFGPGTRLTVT.

V usage is TRBV7-2 and J usage is TRBJ2-2, with D unresolved. Germline V gene lookup returns CDR1 SGHTA and CDR2 FQGNSA. The CDR3 runs 18 residues. Trimming removed 0 bases from V and 5 bases from J, with 19 bases in between. The DNA for the CDR3 is TGTGCCAGCAGCTTAGCGCTAGTCGGCCCCTTTCTGACCGGGGAGCTGTTTTTT. Translated, it gives CASSLALVGPFLTGELFF.

V and J are TRBV15 and TRBJ2-5, with TRBD2 identical over 9 bases. The V gene end was trimmed by 3 bases and the J gene end by 5 bases; junction bases not matched to a gene: 13. The CDR3 is 17 amino acids. Germline V CDR1 and CDR2: LNHNV, YYDKDF (reference sequence). Here the CDR3 reads CATSSPIAGEGQETQYF. The CDR3 DNA follows: TGTGCCACCAGCAGCCCTATAGCGGGAGAGGGACAGGAGACCCAGTACTTC.

The chain joins TRBV7-6 to TRBJ2-7; TRBD2 is a possible D gene (6 bases). Trimming stripped 1 base from V and 5 bases from J, with 12 bases between. Germline assignment: CDR1 SGHVS and CDR2 FNYEAQ. The CDR3 extends over 14 amino acids. In DNA, the CDR3 is TGTGCCAGCAGCTTAGGGCTAGCGTCAGACGAGCAGTACTTC. Its translation: CASSLGLASDEQYF.

The chain combines TRBV28 with TRBJ1-5, with D tentatively TRBD1 (5 bases). The CDR3 covers 16 residues. The ends were cut back, 2 bases at V and 1 base at J, with 12 bases in the middle. Germline CDR1 MDHEN, CDR2 SYDVKM. The CDR3 loop reads CASSLVRGSSNQPQHF. The CDR3 DNA is TGTGCCAGCAGTTTAGTCCGGGGGTCGAGCAATCAGCCCCAGCATTTT.

The chain combines TRBV7-9 with TRBJ2-1; maybe TRBD2 (6 bases). V lost 5 bases and J lost 5, with 16 bases in between. Germline values: CDR1 SEHNR, CDR2 FQNEAQ (reference sequence). The CDR3 is 15 amino acids. The CDR3 DNA sequence: TGTGCCAGCAGCCGGGACTTAGGGGTCCACAATGAGCAGTTCTTC. Its protein product is CASSRDLGVHNEQFF.

The gene calls are TRBV15 and TRBJ2-3, with D maybe TRBD2 (5 bases). CDR1 and CDR2 (germline): LNHNV, YYDKDF (reference sequence). The V gene lost 3 bases and the J gene lost 2 bases, with 18 bases spanning the gap. CDR3 length equals 17 residues. CDR3 sequence: CATSRREWTSSTDTQYF. In nucleotides, the CDR3 is TGTGCCACCAGCAGGAGGGAATGGACTTCCTCCACAGATACGCAGTATTTT. The complete variable domain, with remaining parts taken from reference TRBV15 and TRBJ2-3, reads DAMVIQNPRYQVTQFGKPVTLSCSQTLNHNVMYWYQQKSSQAPKLLFHYYDKDFNNEADTPDNFQSRRPNTSFCFLDIRSPGLGDTAMYLCATSRREWTSSTDTQYFGPGTRLTVL.

The rearrangement links TRBV5-6 to TRBJ2-1; 12 bases map to TRBD2. The CDR3 has 17 residues. Germline CDR1 reads SGHDT; CDR2 reads YYEEEE. J lost 6 bases, V lost 4 bases, and 11 bases had no gene match. In DNA, the CDR3 is TGTGCCAGCAGCCGGGCGTTGACTAGCGGGAGCCCCAATGAGCAGTTCTTC. It specifies CASSRALTSGSPNEQFF. Drawing the rest from reference TRBV5-6 and TRBJ2-1, the complete variable domain is DAGVTQSPTHLIKTRGQQVTLRCSPKSGHDTVSWYQQALGQGPQFIFQYYEEEERQRGNFPDRFSGHQFPNYSSELNVNALLLGDSALYLCASSRALTSGSPNEQFFGPGTRLTVL.

The chain is built from TRBV11-2 and TRBJ2-7, with 11 bases that match TRBD2. Germline CDR1 is SGHAT and CDR2 is FQNNGV. The V segment lost 5 bases and the J segment 4 bases; nucleotides outside the gene matches: 7. The CDR3 is 15 residues long. The CDR3 DNA follows: TGTGCCAGCAGCCCGACTAGCGGGATTAGGTACGAGCAGTACTTC. Amino acid sequence: CASSPTSGIRYEQYF.

This clone was seen more than once but under ten times. The chain has TRBV5-1 and TRBJ1-6, with D perhaps matching TRBD1 (6 bases). CDR3 length: 14 residues. Per the germline V gene, CDR1 is SGHRS and CDR2 is YFSETQ. The ends were cut back, 7 bases at V and 5 bases at J, with 13 bases in the middle. The CDR3 DNA follows: TGCGCCAGCTCAAGGGACACCGATAATTCACCCCTCCACTTT. Protein product: CASSRDTDNSPLHF.

The chain couples TRBV29-1 to TRBJ1-2; no clear D. The length of the CDR3 is 12 residues. Trimming pared 6 bases from V and 4 bases from J, leaving 12 bases between. Germline CDR1 and CDR2: SQVTM and ANQGSEA. The CDR3 sequence: CSVPEVGYGYTF. Written as DNA, the CDR3 is TGCAGCGTCCCAGAGGTTGGCTATGGCTACACCTTC.

The chain employs TRBV2 and TRBJ2-3; a possible D gene is TRBD1 (5 bases). Germline loops: CDR1 SNHLY, CDR2 FYNNEI. V was shortened by 6 bases and J by 5 bases, with 15 bases between the two germline ends. The CDR3 covers 14 residues. CDR3 residues: CASREPAGKDTQYF. As DNA, the CDR3 is TGTGCCAGCAGGGAACCCGCAGGGAAAGATACGCAGTATTTT.

The gene calls are TRBV29-1 and TRBJ2-7, with 8 bases identical to TRBD1. The CDR3 is made up of 13 amino acids. After removal of 5 bases from V and 0 bases from J, the junction contained 3 bases not matched to a gene. The V gene's germline CDR1 is SQVTM and CDR2 ANQGSEA. CDR3 protein: CSVRDRSSYEQYF. For the CDR3, the DNA is TGCAGCGTTCGGGACAGGTCCTCCTACGAGCAGTACTTC.

The chain links TRBV5-1 to TRBJ1-2, with 8 bases fitting TRBD1. CDR1 and CDR2 (germline): SGHRS, YFSETQ. Unmatched junction bases numbered 5, after V lost 3 bases and J lost 4 bases. This CDR3 has 14 amino acids. The CDR3 DNA sequence: TGCGCCAGCAGCTGGACAGGACAGGGCTATGGCTACACCTTC. It codes for CASSWTGQGYGYTF.

This chain uses TRBV6-5 with TRBJ1-5, with D possibly being TRBD1 (5 bases). Germline V gene data show CDR1 as MNHEY and CDR2 as SVGAGI. With 6 bases removed from V and 4 bases from J, the gap between germline ends came to 13 bases. The CDR3 has 14 residues. The CDR3 nucleotides read TGTGCCAGCAGCCGGACGGGACTAAATCAGCCCCAGCATTTT. This codes for CASSRTGLNQPQHF.

This clone appeared once. The chain carries TRBV28 and TRBJ2-5; 7 positions agree with TRBD1. Germline CDR1 reads MDHEN; CDR2 reads SYDVKM. V shed 6 bases, J shed 3 bases, and the junction held 4 bases outside the gene matches. The CDR3 has 13 residues. CDR3 nucleotides: TGTGCCAGCAGGGCCGGGACAGAAGAGACCCAGTACTTC. Translated, it gives CASRAGTEETQYF.

The rearrangement links TRBV28 to TRBJ1-5, with TRBD1 matching over 11 bases. The CDR3 is 16 residues long. V was pared by 6 bases and J by 7 bases, with 11 bases of the junction left unmatched. CDR1 MDHEN and CDR2 SYDVKM come from the germline V gene. CDR3 loop: CASSHGTGGRGQPQHF. The CDR3 DNA is TGTGCCAGCAGCCATGGGACAGGGGGACGGGGCCAGCCCCAGCATTTT.

The chain links TRBV5-1 to TRBJ2-1; 7 positions agree with TRBD1. The J segment lost 2 bases and the V segment lost 4 bases, leaving 3 bases of the junction unmatched. Germline V gene sequence: CDR1 SGHRS, CDR2 YFSETQ. The CDR3 covers 14 residues. The CDR3 reads CASSRQGPYNEQFF. The CDR3 nucleotides read TGCGCCAGCAGCAGACAGGGCCCCTACAATGAGCAGTTCTTC.

V and J are TRBV28 and TRBJ1-2; 7 bases fit TRBD1. The length of the CDR3 is 13 residues. In germline, CDR1 is MDHEN, CDR2 SYDVKM. The V and J ends lost 1 base and 6 bases, in that order; junction bases with no gene match: 2. The CDR3 is CASSLYDRDGYTF. The CDR3 DNA follows: TGTGCCAGCAGTTTATACGACAGGGATGGCTACACCTTC.

This clone was counted between two and nine times. CDR3 coding DNA: TGTGCCAGCTCACCATCGGTTAGCGGGGGAAACAATGAGCAGTTCTTC. As protein: CASSPSVSGGNNEQFF. This chain uses TRBV18 with TRBJ2-1; 9 nucleotides align to TRBD2. The CDR3 contains 16 residues. The trim removed 2 bases at V and 5 bases at J, leaving 7 bases unmatched. CDR1 is KGHSH, CDR2 LQKENI, per germline.